The 29 T cell receptor beta chains given below trace back to one sample, sequenced in a study of blood T cell repertoires in COVID-19. Profiling relied on immunoSEQ multiplex PCR, and the TCRdb table lists in-frame clones only, not all of them. Among hundreds of thousands of clones listed, around nine tenths were seen once. The source material was PBMCs or T cells enriched from blood (not recorded which). The receptors originated from a man between 60 and 75 years old who had recovered from COVID-19.

The rearrangement links TRBV24-1 to TRBJ2-1; 7 bases map to TRBD2. The CDR3 covers 15 residues. Germline V gives CDR1 KGHDR, CDR2 SFDVKD. V was pared by 5 bases and J by 5 bases, with 8 bases of the junction left unmatched. The CDR3 nucleotides read TGTGCCACCAGTGGATCAGCGGGATTAGACAATGAGCAGTTCTTC. Translating it yields CATSGSAGLDNEQFF.

The rearrangement joins TRBV2 to TRBJ1-5; unclear D gene. CDR1 is SNHLY, CDR2 FYNNEI, per germline. Trimming pared 4 bases from V and 4 bases from J, leaving 14 bases between. This CDR3 is 15 amino acids long. The CDR3 protein is CASSGSGMTNQPQHF. CDR3 nucleotide sequence: TGTGCCAGCAGTGGATCAGGTATGACGAATCAGCCCCAGCATTTT.

The sample holds one count of this clone. CDR3 in amino acids: CATMSLGRGNTGELFF. DNA of the CDR3: TGTGCCACCATGAGTCTAGGGAGGGGGAACACCGGGGAGCTGTTTTTT. The chain links TRBV24-1 to TRBJ2-2, with TRBD2 matching 7 bases. The CDR3 runs to 16 residues. V gave up 8 bases and J gave up 1 base; unmatched junction bases: 9. Germline V gene lookup returns CDR1 KGHDR and CDR2 SFDVKD.

This rearrangement joins TRBV28 to TRBJ2-5, with D perhaps TRBD2 (6 bases). CDR1 MDHEN and CDR2 SYDVKM come from the germline V gene. Deletions cut 7 bases from V and 9 bases from J, with 18 bases between. This CDR3 has 13 amino acids. The CDR3 loop is CASTRTLGGAQYF. In nucleotides, the CDR3 is TGTGCCAGCACTCGGACCCTCGGAGGGGCCCAGTACTTC.

The CDR3 protein is CAISDGQGARTFYGYTF. In DNA form, the CDR3 reads TGTGCCATCAGTGATGGGCAGGGGGCCAGAACCTTCTATGGCTACACCTTC. The chain couples TRBV10-3 to TRBJ1-2, with 8 bases fitting TRBD1. Germline V gives CDR1 ENHRY, CDR2 SYGVKD. This CDR3 contains 17 residues. V lost 3 bases to trimming and J lost 4 bases; unmatched junction nucleotides: 13.

Only one count was recorded for this clone. J is TRBJ2-1 and V is TRBV5-1; TRBD2 is a possible D gene (6 bases). The germline gives CDR1 SGHRS, CDR2 YFSETQ. V lost 3 bases and J lost 7, with 20 bases in between. The CDR3 is 16 residues long. CDR3 sequence reads: CASSSTGGLDRNEQFF. CDR3 nucleotide sequence: TGCGCCAGCAGCTCTACTGGGGGACTCGACCGGAATGAGCAGTTCTTC.

About this clone itself: The same CDR3 can be traced to other DNA sequences in this sample. The chain employs TRBV5-1 and TRBJ2-7, with 7 bases that match TRBD1. The CDR3 contains 14 residues. V gave up 4 bases and J gave up 2 bases; unmatched junction bases: 6. Germline CDR1 SGHRS, CDR2 YFSETQ. The CDR3 is CASSTDRPTYEQYF. For the CDR3, the DNA is TGCGCCAGCAGCACGGACAGGCCTACCTACGAGCAGTACTTC.

This clone was counted once. The CDR3 loop reads CASSLLLNEKLFF. CDR3 DNA sequence: TGTGCCAGCAGTTTACTCCTTAATGAAAAACTGTTTTTT. The chain links TRBV12-3 or TRBV12-4 to TRBJ1-4, with D hard to call. CDR3 size: 13 residues. V was trimmed by 2 bases and J by 4 bases, leaving 5 bases between them.

This rearrangement joins TRBV29-1 to TRBJ2-7; D possibly corresponds to TRBD2 (5 bases). This CDR3 comprises 13 residues. Germline values: CDR1 SQVTM, CDR2 ANQGSEA. V lost 7 bases and J lost 0, with 13 bases in between. CDR3 residues: CSAGGWSSYEQYF. CDR3 coding DNA: TGCAGCGCCGGCGGGTGGAGCTCCTACGAGCAGTACTTC.

V gene TRBV6-5 combines with J gene TRBJ2-7; TRBD1 is a possible D gene (7 bases). Trimming took off 5 bases at V and 2 bases at J, with 13 bases between the two ends. CDR1 MNHEY and CDR2 SVGAGI come from the germline V gene. This CDR3 has 14 amino acids. CDR3 sequence: CASSRDRLAYEQYF. CDR3 nucleotide sequence: TGTGCCAGCAGTAGGGACAGACTAGCCTACGAGCAGTACTTC.

CDR3 loop: CASSGRDRPSGDEQYF. The CDR3, as DNA: TGCGCCAGCAGCGGGCGGGACCGCCCCTCGGGGGACGAGCAGTACTTC. J is TRBJ2-7 and V is TRBV5-1; D is perhaps TRBD2 (6 bases). Per the germline V gene, CDR1 is SGHRS and CDR2 is YFSETQ. The ends were cut back, 4 bases at V and 5 bases at J, with 22 bases in the middle. CDR3 size: 16 residues.

The chain has TRBV20-1 and TRBJ2-3, with D perhaps TRBD1 (5 bases). The length of the CDR3 is 14 residues. Germline V CDR1 and CDR2: DFQATT, SNEGSKA (reference sequence). Trimming took off 3 bases at V and 0 bases at J, with 10 bases between the two ends. CDR3 in DNA: TGCAGTGCTAGTAGGGGTACTAGCACAGATACGCAGTATTTT. Translation gives CSASRGTSTDTQYF.

J is TRBJ1-5 and V is TRBV18; 7 positions match TRBD1. V lost 2 bases and J lost 2; bases outside the gene matches: 3. The CDR3 runs to 15 residues. Germline V CDR1 and CDR2: KGHSH, LQKENI. This chain's CDR3 is CASSPYGQGNQPQHF. DNA for the CDR3: TGTGCCAGCTCACCATACGGACAGGGCAATCAGCCCCAGCATTTT.

This chain joins TRBV23-1 and TRBJ2-3; no clear D gene. TRBV23-1 is an ORF; its function is uncertain. The CDR3 is 17 residues long. V was pared by 0 bases and J by 0 bases, with 13 bases between. CDR3 region: CASSQSKQTPSTDTQYF. For the CDR3, the DNA is TGCGCCAGCAGTCAATCGAAACAGACCCCTAGCACAGATACGCAGTATTTT.

The genes are TRBV5-4 and TRBJ1-3; 7 nucleotides align to TRBD1. The germline V gene has CDR1 SGHNT and CDR2 YYREEE (reference sequence). The CDR3 loop spans 14 amino acids. After removal of 7 bases from V and 0 bases from J, the junction contained 4 bases not matched to a gene. The CDR3 coding sequence is TGTGCCAGCGGCACAGGGGCCTCTGGAAACACCATATATTTT. It is translated as CASGTGASGNTIYF. Using reference TRBV5-4 and TRBJ1-3 for the parts outside the CDR3, the full variable domain is ETGVTQSPTHLIKTRGQQVTLRCSSQSGHNTVSWYQQALGQGPQFIFQYYREEENGRGNFPPRFSGLQFPNYSSELNVNALELDDSALYLCASGTGASGNTIYFGEGSWLTVV.

J is TRBJ1-3 and V is TRBV5-1; 8 nucleotides match TRBD1. Germline V gives CDR1 SGHRS, CDR2 YFSETQ. V lost 6 bases to trimming and J lost 4 bases; unmatched junction nucleotides: 9. CDR3 length: 15 residues. CDR3 protein: CASTLGTGGGNTIYF. Written as DNA, the CDR3 is TGCGCCAGCACCCTCGGGACAGGAGGCGGAAACACCATATATTTT.

The genes are TRBV6-5 and TRBJ2-7; possible D gene TRBD2, 5 bases. Germline lookup yields CDR1 MNHEY and CDR2 SVGAGI. V was shortened by 5 bases and J by 0 bases, with 14 bases between the two germline ends. The CDR3 spans 15 residues. The CDR3 loop is CASSLYSGSSYEQYF. Written as DNA, the CDR3 is TGTGCCAGCAGTCTTTACAGTGGGAGCTCCTACGAGCAGTACTTC.

The V gene is TRBV2, the J gene TRBJ1-6, with 11 bases matching TRBD1. The CDR3 runs 14 residues. The germline V gene has CDR1 SNHLY and CDR2 FYNNEI. Losses at the gene ends were 3 bases for V and 9 bases for J; bases not matched to a gene: 1. The CDR3 DNA sequence: TGTGCCAGCAGTGAGGGGACAGGGGGTTCACCCCTCCACTTT. Translating it yields CASSEGTGGSPLHF.

The count of this clone is one. The chain employs TRBV3-1 (or the pseudogene TRBV3-2) and TRBJ2-5, with no clear D. V lost 5 bases, J lost 5 bases, and 6 bases lay in between. This CDR3 is built from 11 residues. Germline V gene sequence: CDR1 LGHDT, CDR2 YNNKEL (reference sequence). Written as DNA, the CDR3 is TGTGCCAGCAGCTCTTTGGAGACCCAGTACTTC. Residues: CASSSLETQYF.

The chain is built from TRBV5-1 and TRBJ2-6; D uncertain. Between the trimmed V and J ends, which lost 3 bases and 0 bases, there was a span of 10 bases. The CDR3 is 16 amino acids. Germline CDR1 SGHRS, CDR2 YFSETQ. The CDR3 is CASSYEAISGANVLTF. CDR3 sequence (DNA): TGCGCCAGCAGCTACGAAGCCATCTCTGGGGCCAACGTCCTGACTTTC.

This clone was observed a few times. The chain joins TRBV21-1 to TRBJ1-2. TRBV21-1 has pseudogene status. This CDR3 region has 15 residues. CDR3 sequence reads: CASSKLEGRLYGYTF. The CDR3 coding sequence is TGTGCCAGCAGCAAACTAGAGGGCAGACTTTATGGCTACACCTTC.

This clone is a singleton in its sample. The chain carries TRBV2 and TRBJ2-3; 14 nucleotides line up with TRBD2. With V trimmed by 10 bases and J by 5 bases, 11 bases remained unmatched. Looked up from germline, CDR1 is SNHLY and CDR2 is FYNNEI. The CDR3 length is 16 residues. CDR3: CAITGTSGRVGDTQYF. For the CDR3, the DNA is TGTGCCATAACAGGGACTAGCGGGAGAGTCGGAGATACGCAGTATTTT.

V is TRBV7-2 and J is TRBJ1-1, with TRBD1 identical over 8 bases. Germline V gives CDR1 SGHTA, CDR2 FQGNSA. The CDR3 loop spans 18 amino acids. V lost 0 bases, J lost 1 base, and 10 bases stayed unmatched. Here the CDR3 reads CASSLAARGLSGNTEAFF. The CDR3, as DNA: TGTGCCAGCAGCTTAGCGGCCAGGGGGCTAAGTGGGAACACTGAAGCTTTCTTT.

The chain has TRBV5-1 and TRBJ2-7; D is uncertain. In germline, CDR1 is SGHRS, CDR2 YFSETQ. Trimming took 0 bases from V and 6 from J, leaving 10 bases between them. The CDR3 is 13 amino acids. In nucleotides, the CDR3 is TGCGCCAGCAGCTTGGATGGGTGGGCCGAGCAGTACTTC. Protein product: CASSLDGWAEQYF.

This chain uses TRBV7-2 with TRBJ2-3; TRBD2 aligns across 14 bases. V was clipped by 3 bases and J by 3 bases; unmatched bases: 11. The CDR3 has 19 residues. Germline V CDR1 and CDR2: SGHTA, FQGNSA. The CDR3 here is CASSFRQGGTSGSTDTQYF. CDR3 nucleotides: TGTGCCAGCAGCTTCAGGCAGGGGGGGACTAGCGGGAGTACAGATACGCAGTATTTT. Looking up the rest from reference TRBV7-2 and TRBJ2-3 gives the full variable domain: GAGVSQSPSNKVTEKGKDVELRCDPISGHTALYWYRQSLGQGLEFLIYFQGNSAPDKSGLPSDRFSAERTGGSVSTLTIQRTQQEDSAVYLCASSFRQGGTSGSTDTQYFGPGTRLTVL.

This chain connects TRBV6-5 to TRBJ2-7; 10 bases fit TRBD2. J was trimmed by 6 bases and V by 7 bases; bases with no gene match: 12. CDR3 size: 15 residues. Germline lookup yields CDR1 MNHEY and CDR2 SVGAGI. CDR3 DNA sequence: TGTGCCAGCACCGCCTCCCCTAGCGGGAGTGGCGAGCAGTACTTC. Residues: CASTASPSGSGEQYF.

This rearrangement joins TRBV19 to TRBJ2-7; the match to TRBD2 covers 10 bases. The V gene end was trimmed by 6 bases and the J gene end by 4 bases; junction bases not matched to a gene: 9. CDR3 length equals 15 residues. Germline CDR1 reads LNHDA; CDR2 reads SQIVND (reference sequence). The CDR3 DNA follows: TGTGCCAGTAGGCCTACTAGCGGGACATTTTACGAGCAGTACTTC. Translated: CASRPTSGTFYEQYF.

The rearrangement uses TRBV12-3 or TRBV12-4 and TRBJ1-2; perhaps TRBD1 as D (5 bases). Trimming took 6 bases from V and 4 from J, leaving 12 bases between them. The length of the CDR3 is 13 residues. In DNA, the CDR3 is TGTGCCAGCAGCATCAGGGTCACCTATGGCTACACCTTC. Its translation: CASSIRVTYGYTF.

Details on this clone: An end of the junction does not agree with germline; a read error may underlie this. J is TRBJ2-5 and V is TRBV20-1; D is uncertain. CDR3 size: 10 residues. The germline V gene encodes CDR1 DFQATT and CDR2 SNEGSKA (reference sequence). CDR3 residues: CSASLPLMDF. The CDR3 DNA is TGCAGTGCTAGCCTCCCGCTAATGGACTTC.